A selection of T cell receptor beta chains follows, all from one sample in a study of regulatory T cells in long-lasting Graves disease. A single record per CDR3 protein comes from TCRdb applying MiXCR to the multiplex PCR reads. The sample contains about 540,000 distinct CDR3 sequences, roughly 14% of which appear only once. These data also featured in a second study, about T cells in Graves' hyperthyroidism and ophthalmopathy.

Material: peripheral blood mononuclear cells (PBMCs), obtained at new diagnosis, from a patient treated with antithyroid drugs. All receptors derive from a man aged 25-45 years with Graves disease. Both conserved end residues are part of each CDR3. D genes are given only for firm matches. Rows may omit the clone size; those that give it use once, few, many or a size class.

J gene: TRBJ1-4; clone size: few; CDR3 length: 14; V gene: TRBV18; D gene: NA; CDR3 DNA: TGTGCCAGCTCACCACGGCAGGTTAATGAAAAACTGTTTTTT; CDR3 protein: CASSPRQVNEKLFF
J gene: TRBJ1-1; clone size: NA; CDR3 length: 12; V gene: TRBV4-1; D gene: NA; CDR3 DNA: TGCGCCAGCAGCCAAGAGAGAGGTGAAGCTTTCTTT; CDR3 protein: CASSQERGEAFF
J gene: TRBJ2-3; clone size: NA; CDR3 length: 17; V gene: TRBV2; D gene: TRBD2; CDR3 DNA: TGTGCCAGCAGTTCCGATAGCGGGAGGGCCGCCACAGATACGCAGTATTTT; CDR3 protein: CASSSDSGRAATDTQYF
J gene: TRBJ2-3; clone size: many; CDR3 length: 14; V gene: TRBV7-2; D gene: NA; CDR3 DNA: TGTGCCAGCAGCCCGACGACTAGCACAGATACGCAGTATTTT; CDR3 protein: CASSPTTSTDTQYF
J gene: TRBJ2-7; clone size: many; CDR3 length: 13; V gene: TRBV2; D gene: NA; CDR3 DNA: TGTGCCAGCATTCGGCCGGGAATGAACGAGCAGTACTTC; CDR3 protein: CASIRPGMNEQYF
J gene: TRBJ2-5; clone size: NA; CDR3 length: 14; V gene: TRBV24-1; D gene: NA; CDR3 DNA: TGTGCCACCAGTTATGCCCAGGGAGGAAAGACCCAGTACTTC; CDR3 protein: CATSYAQGGKTQYF
J gene: TRBJ2-1; clone size: NA; CDR3 length: 14; V gene: TRBV20-1; D gene: TRBD2; CDR3 DNA: TGCAGTGCTAGGGCTAGCGGGGATTACAATGAGCAGTTCTTC; CDR3 protein: CSARASGDYNEQFF
J gene: TRBJ2-5; clone size: NA; CDR3 length: 16; V gene: TRBV9; D gene: TRBD2; CDR3 DNA: TGTGCCAGCAGCGTAGTAAGCGGGGGTTCCCAAGAGACCCAGTACTTC; CDR3 protein: CASSVVSGGSQETQYF
J gene: TRBJ1-4; clone size: NA; CDR3 length: 13; V gene: TRBV30; D gene: NA; CDR3 DNA: TGTGCCACTTCGGGAGGCCCAGGCCAAAAACTGTTTTTT; CDR3 protein: CATSGGPGQKLFF
J gene: TRBJ2-2; clone size: many; CDR3 length: 14; V gene: TRBV10-3; D gene: NA; CDR3 DNA: TGTGCCATCAGTGAGGGACTGTCCACCGGGGAGCTGTTTTTT; CDR3 protein: CAISEGLSTGELFF
J gene: TRBJ2-2; clone size: many; CDR3 length: 15; V gene: TRBV18; D gene: NA; CDR3 DNA: TGTGCCAGCTCACCGGACGGCCCGAACACCGGGGAGCTGTTTTTT; CDR3 protein: CASSPDGPNTGELFF
J gene: TRBJ1-1; clone size: many; CDR3 length: 10; V gene: TRBV6-1; D gene: NA; CDR3 DNA: TGTGCCAGCAGTGCGGGATTGGGTTTCTTT; CDR3 protein: CASSAGLGFF
J gene: TRBJ2-7; clone size: few; CDR3 length: 12; V gene: TRBV29-1; D gene: TRBD1; CDR3 DNA: TGCAGCGTTTCGGGACAGGGCTACGAGCAGTACTTC; CDR3 protein: CSVSGQGYEQYF
J gene: TRBJ1-5; clone size: NA; CDR3 length: 14; V gene: TRBV6-1; D gene: TRBD1; CDR3 DNA: TGTGCCAGCGGGGGGACAGGGGCGACGCAGCCCCAGCATTTT; CDR3 protein: CASGGTGATQPQHF
J gene: TRBJ2-1; clone size: NA; CDR3 length: 16; V gene: TRBV30; D gene: TRBD1; CDR3 DNA: TGTGCCTGGAGTGTACGGGGGACAGGGGGCTACAATGAGCAGTTCTTC; CDR3 protein: CAWSVRGTGGYNEQFF
J gene: TRBJ2-7; clone size: few; CDR3 length: 14; V gene: TRBV6-1; D gene: NA; CDR3 DNA: TGTGCCAGCATCTGGGGGGAGGCCCTCTACGAGCAGTACTTC; CDR3 protein: CASIWGEALYEQYF
J gene: TRBJ2-1; clone size: few; CDR3 length: 14; V gene: TRBV10-3; D gene: NA; CDR3 DNA: TGTGCCACCAGTGAGAGAGAAAGGGCGAATGAGCAGTTCTTC; CDR3 protein: CATSERERANEQFF
J gene: TRBJ2-3; clone size: many; CDR3 length: 12; V gene: TRBV2; D gene: NA; CDR3 DNA: TGTGCCAGCAGTGACTTCACAGATACGCAGTATTTT; CDR3 protein: CASSDFTDTQYF
J gene: TRBJ1-3; clone size: NA; CDR3 length: 16; V gene: TRBV11-2; D gene: NA; CDR3 DNA: TGTGCCAGCAGCTTAGGGGTCAGCAACTCTGGAAACACCATATATTTT; CDR3 protein: CASSLGVSNSGNTIYF
J gene: TRBJ2-7; clone size: few; CDR3 length: 13; V gene: TRBV5-1; D gene: NA; CDR3 DNA: TGCGCCAACAGCTCGACGGCCCCCTACGAGCAGTACTTC; CDR3 protein: CANSSTAPYEQYF
J gene: TRBJ2-1; clone size: many; CDR3 length: 14; V gene: TRBV11-3; D gene: NA; CDR3 DNA: TGTGCCAGCAGCTTAGGCATGAGGGAAAGCGAGCAGTTCTTC; CDR3 protein: CASSLGMRESEQFF
J gene: TRBJ2-1; clone size: many; CDR3 length: 15; V gene: TRBV11-2; D gene: TRBD2; CDR3 DNA: TGTGCCAGCAGCTTAGAGACTAGCAGATACAATGAGCAGTTCTTC; CDR3 protein: CASSLETSRYNEQFF
J gene: TRBJ1-2; clone size: many; CDR3 length: 11; V gene: TRBV2; D gene: NA; CDR3 DNA: TGTGCCAGCGAGTATAACTATGGCTACACCTTC; CDR3 protein: CASEYNYGYTF
J gene: TRBJ2-7; clone size: many; CDR3 length: 15; V gene: TRBV3-1; D gene: TRBD1; CDR3 DNA: TGTGCCAGCAGCCAAGGGACAGGGAAACGGGTGGAGCAGTACTTC; CDR3 protein: CASSQGTGKRVEQYF
J gene: TRBJ1-5; clone size: many; CDR3 length: 15; V gene: TRBV12-3/TRBV12-4; D gene: TRBD1; CDR3 DNA: TGTGCCAGCAGTTTTTCTCAGGGGGGAGGACAGCCCCAGCATTTT; CDR3 protein: CASSFSQGGGQPQHF
J gene: TRBJ1-3; clone size: many; CDR3 length: 17; V gene: TRBV6-1; D gene: TRBD1; CDR3 DNA: TGTGCCTCCCGGGACAGACCCGGCCGGATCTCTGGAAACACCATATATTTT; CDR3 protein: CASRDRPGRISGNTIYF
J gene: TRBJ2-1; clone size: many; CDR3 length: 13; V gene: TRBV27; D gene: NA; CDR3 DNA: TGTGCCAGCAGTTCTACTCTAGTCCATGAGCAGTTCTTC; CDR3 protein: CASSSTLVHEQFF
J gene: TRBJ2-7; clone size: many; CDR3 length: 15; V gene: TRBV7-2; D gene: TRBD2; CDR3 DNA: TGTGCCAGCAGCACTCCCGGGACTAGCGGATACGAGCAGTACTTC; CDR3 protein: CASSTPGTSGYEQYF
J gene: TRBJ2-7; clone size: many; CDR3 length: 17; V gene: TRBV5-6; D gene: TRBD2; CDR3 DNA: TGTGCCAGCAGCTTACGGGCGGGAGGAGGAGTCTCCTACGAGCAGTACTTC; CDR3 protein: CASSLRAGGGVSYEQYF
J gene: TRBJ2-3; clone size: NA; CDR3 length: 14; V gene: TRBV6-2/TRBV6-3; D gene: TRBD2; CDR3 DNA: TGTGCCAGCAGTTACGGCGGGAGCCCAGATACGCAGTATTTT; CDR3 protein: CASSYGGSPDTQYF
J gene: TRBJ2-7; clone size: many; CDR3 length: 12; V gene: TRBV2; D gene: NA; CDR3 DNA: TGTGCCGTCGAAGGGTCCTCCTACGAGCAGTACTTC; CDR3 protein: CAVEGSSYEQYF
J gene: TRBJ2-3; clone size: many; CDR3 length: 15; V gene: TRBV6-1; D gene: TRBD2; CDR3 DNA: TGTGCCAGCAGGTTAGCGGGTGTAAGCACAGATACGCAGTATTTT; CDR3 protein: CASRLAGVSTDTQYF
J gene: TRBJ2-7; clone size: many; CDR3 length: 16; V gene: TRBV29-1; D gene: TRBD2; CDR3 DNA: TGCACCCCCCTCAGGCGGGAGGGCCGATTTACGCACGAGCAGTACTTC; CDR3 protein: CTPLRREGRFTHEQYF